The 26 T cell receptor beta chains presented below share a single source sample, sequenced in a study of molecular identifiers for immune sequencing clone quantification. Each CDR3 protein is one row after TCRdb ran MiXCR on the PCR reads. The sample contains about 640,000 distinct CDR3 sequences, 15% to 20% of which appear only once. What was sequenced was naive CD8+ T cells from blood, with Jurkat cell RNA spiked in. As for subset: FACS-sorted CD8+CD4-CCR7+CD45RA+ naive T cells. These receptors were obtained from a human donor in good health. Some libraries in this study had Jurkat cell RNA spiked in.

As regards this clonotype: One base away lies a much larger clone, so this may be a sequencing read error. The chain couples TRBV7-6 to TRBJ2-7; D may be TRBD1 or TRBD2 (5 bases each). The germline CDR1 and CDR2 sequences are SGHVS and FNYEAQ. This CDR3 is 16 amino acids long. Trimming cost V 0 bases and J 5 bases, with 17 bases left between them. In DNA, the CDR3 is TGTGCCAGCAGCTTAGCCATACTAGGGAACAGGCACGAGCAGTACTTC. It is translated as CASSLAILGNRHEQYF.

This clonotype occurred a few times. The chain uses TRBV30 and TRBJ1-2; D perhaps matches TRBD1 (6 bases). The CDR3 loop spans 15 amino acids. Per germline, CDR1 GTSNPN and CDR2 SVGIG (reference sequence). V was shortened by 5 bases and J by 6 bases, with 22 bases between the two germline ends. The CDR3 DNA sequence: TGTGCCTGGGGGGAACTACAGGGCTGGGTAGATGGCTACACCTTC. Its translation is CAWGELQGWVDGYTF.

The rearrangement uses TRBV25-1 and TRBJ1-6; D may be TRBD1 (5 bases). V lost 1 base, J lost 7 bases, and 11 bases lay in between. CDR3 length: 15 amino acids. Looked up from germline, CDR1 is MGHDK and CDR2 is SYGVNS. CDR3 DNA: TGTGCCAGCAGTGAATTGGGGGTTTCCAATTCACCCCTCCACTTT. Its translation is CASSELGVSNSPLHF.

Comments on this clonotype: With a much larger clone just one base away, this may be a read error. V is TRBV7-6 and J is TRBJ2-3; tentative D call: TRBD1 (6 bases). TRBJ1-5 explains the end of the DNA better; the J call may be wrong. Germline CDR1 and CDR2: SGHVS and FNYEAQ. CDR3 length: 15 amino acids. The CDR3 region is CASSNSGGAVDTQHF. The CDR3 region has the DNA TGTGCCAGCAGCAATAGCGGGGGGGCCGTGGATACGCAGCATTTT.

With respect to this clonotype: One end of the junction varies from germline; a read error may be responsible. This chain uses TRBV27 with TRBJ2-3; tentatively, D is TRBD2 (6 bases). This CDR3 contains 14 residues. Germline loops: CDR1 MNHEY, CDR2 SMNVEV (reference sequence). The DNA of the CDR3 is TGTGCCAGCAGTTTATTAACTAGCATAGATACGCAGTATTTT. Amino acid sequence: CASSLLTSIDTQYF.

In this sample, this clonotype turned up many times. This sequence joins TRBV2 and TRBJ1-5; D may be TRBD1 (5 bases). The germline gives CDR1 SNHLY, CDR2 FYNNEI. V lost 1 base, J lost 0 bases, and 19 bases lay in between. This CDR3 has 19 amino acids. The CDR3 DNA follows: TGTGCCAGCAGTGAAGAAGGTGACAGCTCGTACGATAGCAATCAGCCCCAGCATTTT. Translated: CASSEEGDSSYDSNQPQHF.

This clonotype was counted at least ten times. The chain is built from TRBV7-6 and TRBJ2-3; 10 positions match TRBD2. Germline loops: CDR1 SGHVS, CDR2 FNYEAQ. This CDR3 comprises 16 residues. V was clipped by 3 bases and J by 6 bases; unmatched bases: 9. The CDR3: CASSFLAGVPTDTQYF. The CDR3 nucleotides are TGTGCCAGCAGCTTCCTAGCGGGAGTACCTACGGATACGCAGTATTTT.

This clonotype came up many times. The rearrangement links TRBV20-1 to TRBJ1-4; D call uncertain. Trimming left V 3 bases short and J 5 bases short, with 10 bases between. The germline CDR1 and CDR2 sequences are DFQATT and SNEGSKA (reference sequence). This CDR3 is 13 amino acids long. The CDR3 is CSASRQWNEKLFF. Written as DNA, the CDR3 is TGCAGTGCTAGTCGGCAGTGGAATGAAAAACTGTTTTTT.

Many counts were recorded for this clonotype. The CDR3 loop reads CASSAPAELTQGFSYEQYF. CDR3 sequence (DNA): TGTGCCAGCAGTGCCCCCGCGGAATTAACTCAGGGGTTCTCCTACGAGCAGTACTTC. This chain uses TRBV28 with TRBJ2-7, with D perhaps matching TRBD1 (6 bases). V dropped 5 bases and J dropped 0 bases, with 26 bases sitting between them. The CDR3 runs to 19 residues. In germline, CDR1 is MDHEN, CDR2 SYDVKM.

This clonotype was observed at least ten times. The genes are TRBV15 and TRBJ2-3; 12 bases match TRBD2. Looked up from germline, CDR1 is LNHNV and CDR2 is YYDKDF (reference sequence). The CDR3 sequence is 17 residues long. The ends lost 4 bases at V and 6 bases at J; junction bases unmatched: 11. In nucleotides, the CDR3 is TGTGCCACCAGCACCCTAGCGGGGGGGCCGGTTTTTGATACGCAGTATTTT. It is translated as CATSTLAGGPVFDTQYF.

The sample holds many counts of this clonotype. This rearrangement joins TRBV2 to TRBJ2-5, with TRBD2 matching 7 bases. The junction had 8 bases not matched to a gene; V was cut back by 10 bases and J by 3 bases. This CDR3 has 13 amino acids. Germline values: CDR1 SNHLY, CDR2 FYNNEI. CDR3 in DNA: TGTGCCAAGAGGCGGGGGATCGAAGAGACCCAGTACTTC. This sequence encodes CAKRRGIEETQYF.

On this clonotype itself: A much bigger clone sits one base away, suggesting this may be a read error. The chain employs TRBV6-2 or TRBV6-3 and TRBJ2-5; no clear D gene. This CDR3 region has 15 residues. V was cut by 4 bases and J by 1 base, with 13 bases left in between. Germline V gene lookup returns CDR1 MNHEY and CDR2 SVGEGT. CDR3 in amino acids: CASSSHDEAQETQYF. The CDR3 coding sequence is TGTGCCAGCAGTTCCCATGACGAGGCCCAAGAGACCCAGTACTTC.

This clonotype has only a few counts. This CDR3 reads CSARDGTANTYEQYF. The CDR3 DNA sequence: TGCAGTGCTAGAGATGGGACAGCCAATACCTACGAGCAGTACTTC. This chain links TRBV20-1 with TRBJ2-7, with 7 bases fitting TRBD1. Trimming cost V 0 bases and J 2 bases; bases outside gene matches: 7. CDR3 size: 15 residues. CDR1 is DFQATT, CDR2 SNEGSKA, per germline (reference sequence).

The chain combines TRBV6-5 with TRBJ1-6; 7 bases are shared with TRBD1. Germline V CDR1 and CDR2: MNHEY, SVGAGI. The CDR3 spans 16 residues. V dropped 7 bases and J dropped 4; count of bases not matched to a gene: 10. The CDR3 DNA is TGTGCCAGCACGGAAGCGGGGGGACAGTATAATTCACCCCTCCACTTT. Translated, it gives CASTEAGGQYNSPLHF.

Worth noting for this clonotype: Given a much more abundant clone one base away, this may be a read error. The CDR3 loop reads CASSKVGARAGEKPFF. CDR3 in DNA: TGTGCCAGCAGCAAAGTAGGCGCCAGGGCGGGAGAAAAACCGTTTTTT. This rearrangement joins TRBV21-1 to TRBJ1-4; the table assigns TRBD1, which was not confirmed against the DNA. TRBV21-1 is a listed pseudogene. The CDR3 spans 16 residues.

The chain combines TRBV20-1 with TRBJ2-3; D is unresolved. Germline V gene lookup returns CDR1 DFQATT and CDR2 SNEGSKA (reference sequence). The CDR3 contains 14 residues. The V and J ends lost 0 bases and 4 bases respectively, with 11 bases between them. Here the CDR3 reads CSARDRAHADTQYF. The CDR3 bases are TGCAGTGCTAGAGATCGGGCGCACGCAGATACGCAGTATTTT.

Details on this clonotype: This may stem from a read error, because a much larger clone lies one nucleotide away. The CDR3 region is CSAEPGLRNGEQYF. The CDR3 nucleotides are TGCAGTGCTGAACCTGGATTAAGAAACGGAGAGCAGTACTTC. The chain carries TRBV20-1 and TRBJ2-7; unclear D gene. The CDR3 sequence is 14 residues long. Between the trimmed V and J ends, which lost 5 bases and 7 bases, there was a span of 21 bases. CDR1 DFQATT and CDR2 SNEGSKA come from the germline V gene (reference sequence).

The V and J genes are TRBV7-2 and TRBJ2-5; 11 bases align to TRBD2. With 1 base clipped from V and 6 bases from J, the junction kept 7 bases outside the gene matches. The germline V gene encodes CDR1 SGHTA and CDR2 FQGNSA. This CDR3 contains 16 residues. For the CDR3, the DNA is TGTGCCAGCAGCTTAGGGGCGCTAGCGGGAGGTCAGACCCAGTACTTC. It is translated as CASSLGALAGGQTQYF.

This clonotype was found many times. V gene TRBV6-6 combines with J gene TRBJ2-5; D gene ambiguous. Germline V gene sequence: CDR1 MNHNY, CDR2 SVGAGI (reference sequence). The CDR3 contains 15 residues. V lost 1 base to trimming and J lost 4 bases, with 13 bases between them. CDR3 protein: CASSYWPNPPETQYF. The DNA for the CDR3 is TGTGCCAGCAGTTACTGGCCGAACCCCCCAGAGACCCAGTACTTC.

This clonotype was counted between two and nine times. This chain joins TRBV19 and TRBJ2-2, with D perhaps TRBD1 or TRBD2 (5 bases each). Per the germline V gene, CDR1 is LNHDA and CDR2 is SQIVND (reference sequence). The CDR3 is 17 amino acids. Between the trimmed V and J ends, which lost 6 bases and 2 bases, there was a span of 19 bases. The CDR3 is CASSYEAGRLNTGELFF. In DNA, the CDR3 is TGTGCCAGTAGCTATGAAGCAGGGAGATTAAACACCGGGGAGCTGTTTTTT. Based on the CDR3 plus reference TRBV19 and TRBJ2-2, the full variable domain is DGGITQSPKYLFRKEGQNVTLSCEQNLNHDAMYWYRQDPGQGLRLIYYSQIVNDFQKGDIAEGYSVSREKKESFPLTVTSAQKNPTAFYLCASSYEAGRLNTGELFFGEGSRLTVL.

V and J are TRBV3-1 and TRBJ2-3, with a possible D match to TRBD2 (6 bases). V was pared by 1 base and J by 2 bases, with 13 bases between. The CDR3 consists of 16 residues. Germline V gene data show CDR1 as LGHDT and CDR2 as YNNKEL (reference sequence). The CDR3 nucleotides are TGTGCCAGCAGCCAAGTCCCGGGGGAGATCACAGATACGCAGTATTTT. Its translation is CASSQVPGEITDTQYF.

This clonotype has a count of ten or more. The rearrangement links TRBV4-3 to TRBJ2-1; TRBD2 aligns across 11 bases. This CDR3 is 18 amino acids long. The ends lost 1 base at V and 4 bases at J; junction bases unmatched: 9. Germline loops: CDR1 LGHNA, CDR2 YSLEER. The CDR3 region has the DNA TGCGCCAGCAGCCAAGGACTAGCGGGAATCGCGAGGTACAATGAGCAGTTCTTC. It encodes CASSQGLAGIARYNEQFF.

This clonotype appeared many times. The chain couples TRBV6-5 to TRBJ2-7; 9 positions match TRBD2. CDR1 MNHEY and CDR2 SVGAGI come from the germline V gene. The V segment lost 2 bases and the J segment 3 bases; nucleotides outside the gene matches: 5. The CDR3 has 15 residues. Here the CDR3 DNA reads TGTGCCAGCAGTTACGGTTCAGCGGGAGGCTACGAGCAGTACTTC. Its translation: CASSYGSAGGYEQYF.

Of note for this clonotype: A much larger clone differs by one base, so this may be a read error. The conserved phenylalanine or tryptophan normally closing the CDR3 is absent here, so this likely arose from a read error. The chain couples TRBV19 to TRBJ2-5, with 14 bases lining up with TRBD2. CDR1 and CDR2 from the germline V gene are LNHDA and SQIVND (reference sequence). This CDR3 comprises 16 residues. The ends lost 3 bases at V and 5 bases at J; junction bases unmatched: 5. The CDR3 DNA follows: TGTGCCAGTAGTATCATGGGACTAGCGGGAGAGGAGACCCAGTACTCC. It translates to CASSIMGLAGEETQYS.

This clonotype was seen repeatedly, ten times or more. The rearrangement joins TRBV19 to TRBJ2-3; D is unresolved. Deletions cut 4 bases from V and 7 bases from J, with 15 bases between. The CDR3 consists of 14 residues. CDR1 and CDR2 from the germline V gene are LNHDA and SQIVND (reference sequence). CDR3 DNA: TGTGCCAGTAGTAGCTACGAATCAGGAAATACGCAGTATTTT. Its protein is CASSSYESGNTQYF. Full variable domain (rest looked up from reference TRBV19 and TRBJ2-3): DGGITQSPKYLFRKEGQNVTLSCEQNLNHDAMYWYRQDPGQGLRLIYYSQIVNDFQKGDIAEGYSVSREKKESFPLTVTSAQKNPTAFYLCASSSYESGNTQYFGPGTRLTVL.

This clonotype was counted only a few times. The chain combines TRBV7-9 with TRBJ1-1; D unresolved. Germline CDR1 and CDR2: SEHNR and FQNEAQ (reference sequence). This CDR3 spans 14 amino acids. V lost 2 bases and J lost 3, with 10 bases in between. The CDR3 loop is CASSLSDGYTEAFF. CDR3 DNA: TGTGCCAGCAGCTTATCGGACGGCTACACTGAAGCTTTCTTT.